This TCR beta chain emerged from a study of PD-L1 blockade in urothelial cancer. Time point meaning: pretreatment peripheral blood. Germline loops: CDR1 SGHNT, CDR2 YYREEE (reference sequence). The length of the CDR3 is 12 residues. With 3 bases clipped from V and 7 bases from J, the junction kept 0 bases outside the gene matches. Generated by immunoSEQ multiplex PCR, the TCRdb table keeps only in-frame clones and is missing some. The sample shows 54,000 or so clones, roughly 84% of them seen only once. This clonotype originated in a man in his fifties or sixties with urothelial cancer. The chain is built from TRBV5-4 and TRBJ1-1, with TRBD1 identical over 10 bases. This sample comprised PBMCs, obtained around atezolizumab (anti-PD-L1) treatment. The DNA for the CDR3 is TGTGCCAGCAGCTGGGACAGGGGTGAAGCTTTCTTT. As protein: CASSWDRGEAFF.